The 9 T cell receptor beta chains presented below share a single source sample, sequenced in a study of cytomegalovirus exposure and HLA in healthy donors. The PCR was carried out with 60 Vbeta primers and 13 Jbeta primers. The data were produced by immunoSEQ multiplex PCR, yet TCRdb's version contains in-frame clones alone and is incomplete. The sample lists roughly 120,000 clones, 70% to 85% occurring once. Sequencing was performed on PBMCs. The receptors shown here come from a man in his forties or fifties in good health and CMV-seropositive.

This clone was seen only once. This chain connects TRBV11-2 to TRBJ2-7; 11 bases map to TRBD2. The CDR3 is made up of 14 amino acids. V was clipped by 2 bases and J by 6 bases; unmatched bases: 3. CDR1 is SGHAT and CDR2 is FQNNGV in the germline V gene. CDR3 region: CASSLLAGGSEQYF. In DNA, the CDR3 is TGTGCCAGCAGCTTACTAGCGGGAGGCTCCGAGCAGTACTTC.

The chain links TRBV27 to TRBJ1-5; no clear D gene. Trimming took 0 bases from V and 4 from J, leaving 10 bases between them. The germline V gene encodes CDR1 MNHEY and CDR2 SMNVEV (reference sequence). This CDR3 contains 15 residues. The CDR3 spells CASSLSAGWNQPQHF. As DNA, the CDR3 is TGTGCCAGCAGTTTATCGGCAGGTTGGAATCAGCCCCAGCATTTT.

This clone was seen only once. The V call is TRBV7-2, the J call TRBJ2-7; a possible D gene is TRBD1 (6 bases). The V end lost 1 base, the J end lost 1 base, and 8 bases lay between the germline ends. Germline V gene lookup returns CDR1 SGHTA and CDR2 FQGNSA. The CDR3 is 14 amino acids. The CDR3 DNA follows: TGTGCCAGCAGCTTAGGACAGGCATCCTACGAGCAGTACTTC. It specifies CASSLGQASYEQYF.

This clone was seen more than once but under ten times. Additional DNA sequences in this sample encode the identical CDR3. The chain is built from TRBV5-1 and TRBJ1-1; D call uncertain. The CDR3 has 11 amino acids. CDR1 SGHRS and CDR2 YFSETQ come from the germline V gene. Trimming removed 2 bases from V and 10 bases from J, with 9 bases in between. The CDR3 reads CASSFGVRAFF. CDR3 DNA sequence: TGCGCCAGCAGCTTCGGAGTAAGAGCTTTCTTT.

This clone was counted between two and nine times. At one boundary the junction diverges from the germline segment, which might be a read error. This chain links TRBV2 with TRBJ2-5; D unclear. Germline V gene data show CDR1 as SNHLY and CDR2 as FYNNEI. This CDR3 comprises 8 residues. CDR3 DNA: TGTGCCAGCAGTCCTCAGAACTTC. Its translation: CASSPQNF. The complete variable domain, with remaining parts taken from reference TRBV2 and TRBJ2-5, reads EPEVTQTPSHQVTQMGQEVILRCVPISNHLYFYWYRQILGQKVEFLVSFYNNEISEKSEIFDDQFSVERPDGSNFTLKIRSTKLEDSAMYFCASSPQNFGPGTRLLVL.

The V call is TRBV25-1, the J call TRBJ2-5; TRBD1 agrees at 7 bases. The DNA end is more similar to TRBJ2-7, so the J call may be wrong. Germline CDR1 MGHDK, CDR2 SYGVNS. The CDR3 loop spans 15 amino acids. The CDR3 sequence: CASSELGTASYEQYF. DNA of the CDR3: TGTGCCAGCAGCGAACTAGGGACAGCATCCTACGAGCAGTACTTC.

The CDR3 here is CATSKGQPLEYGYTF. The CDR3 region has the DNA TGTGCCACCAGCAAGGGACAGCCCTTAGAATATGGCTACACCTTC. The rearrangement joins TRBV15 to TRBJ1-2, with 7 bases lining up with TRBD1. V trimming: 4 bases; J trimming: 5 bases; junction bases outside the gene matches: 10. The CDR3 runs 15 residues. CDR1 and CDR2 from the germline V gene are LNHNV and YYDKDF (reference sequence).

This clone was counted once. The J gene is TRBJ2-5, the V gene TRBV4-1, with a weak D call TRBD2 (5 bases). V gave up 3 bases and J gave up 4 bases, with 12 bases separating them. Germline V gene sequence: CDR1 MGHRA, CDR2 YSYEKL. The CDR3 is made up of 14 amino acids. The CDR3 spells CASSHPARAETQYF. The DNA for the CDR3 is TGCGCCAGCAGCCACCCGGCGAGGGCAGAGACCCAGTACTTC.

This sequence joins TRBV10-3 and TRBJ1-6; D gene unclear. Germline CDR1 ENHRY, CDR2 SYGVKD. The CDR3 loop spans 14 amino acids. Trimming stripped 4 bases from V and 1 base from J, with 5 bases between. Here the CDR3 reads CAISGESYNSPLHF. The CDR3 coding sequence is TGTGCCATCAGTGGGGAGTCCTATAATTCACCCCTCCACTTT.